Listed below are T cell receptor beta chains from one sample, sequenced in a study of T cell responses to AZD1222 COVID-19 vaccine. Sequencing was performed with immunoSEQ multiplex PCR; in TCRdb, only in-frame clones are kept and a portion is missing. The sample gives some 120,000 clones, around 92% of which show up once; approximately 1% is in the top ten. The input for sequencing was peripheral blood, taken on day 0 of AZD1222 vaccination. Receptors originate from an adult in good health. CDR3s include the opening cysteine and the closing phenylalanine or tryptophan. The D gene is left open where the match is weak. Clone size is given for some rows only: seen once, a few or many times, or a class if the clone is expanded.

TRBJ2-7 | - | 12 | TRBV3-1/TRBV3-2 | - | CASSPGGSEQYF | TGTGCCAGCAGCCCCGGTGGGTCCGAGCAGTACTTC
TRBJ1-5 | - | 12 | TRBV30 | - | CAWSQGSQPQHF | TGTGCCTGGAGCCAGGGTTCTCAGCCCCAGCATTTT
TRBJ2-7 | - | 17 | TRBV13 | - | CASSEESLLGGTYEQYF | TGTGCCAGCAGCGAGGAGTCTCTTCTAGGGGGGACCTACGAGCAGTACTTC
TRBJ2-1 | - | 17 | TRBV10-3 | TRBD2 | CAISDLTGLADRDEQFF | TGTGCCATCAGTGACCTGACCGGACTAGCGGATAGGGATGAGCAGTTCTTC
TRBJ1-1 | - | 12 | TRBV10-1 | - | CASNGARTEAFF | TGCGCCAGCAACGGGGCGAGGACTGAAGCTTTCTTT
TRBJ1-1 | once | 13 | TRBV12-3/TRBV12-4 | - | CASSWGRDTEAFF | TGTGCCAGCAGTTGGGGCAGGGACACTGAAGCTTTCTTT
TRBJ2-1 | - | 15 | TRBV5-1 | - | CASSLGQDNLNEQFF | TGCGCCAGCAGCTTGGGGCAGGATAATCTCAATGAGCAGTTCTTC
TRBJ2-3 | - | 14 | TRBV18 | - | CASSPPGSTDTQYF | TGTGCCAGCTCACCCCCTGGGAGCACAGATACGCAGTATTTT
TRBJ1-2 | - | 12 | TRBV9 | - | CASSANSLGYTF | TGTGCCAGCAGCGCCAACTCACTTGGCTACACCTTC
TRBJ1-1 | - | 15 | TRBV21-1 | - | CASSPRGRVNTEAFF | TGTGCCAGCAGCCCCCGTGGGCGAGTGAACACTGAAGCTTTCTTT
TRBJ1-2 | - | 14 | TRBV14 | - | CASSLNRANYGYTF | TGTGCCAGCAGCCTAAATAGGGCTAACTATGGCTACACCTTC
TRBJ2-1 | - | 13 | TRBV28 | - | CASSLTPNNEQFF | TGTGCCAGCAGTTTAACTCCTAACAATGAGCAGTTCTTC
TRBJ1-4 | - | 18 | TRBV28 | - | CASSLYSDRGTTNEKLFF | TGTGCCAGCAGTTTATATTCGGACAGAGGAACAACTAATGAAAAACTGTTTTTT
TRBJ2-5 | once | 13 | TRBV4-1 | - | CASSPVSVESQYF | TGCGCCAGCAGTCCAGTATCCGTGGAGTCCCAGTACTTC
TRBJ1-3 | - | 18 | TRBV5-1 | - | CASSLVPLGGIAGNTIYF | TGCGCCAGCAGCTTGGTCCCCCTGGGGGGAATAGCTGGAAACACCATATATTTT
TRBJ1-2 | - | 14 | TRBV2 | TRBD1 | CASSRLGQGRGYTF | TGTGCCAGCAGCCGACTGGGACAGGGCCGTGGCTACACCTTC
TRBJ2-2 | - | 12 | TRBV7-3 | - | CASSSDAGELFF | TGTGCCAGCAGCTCGGACGCCGGGGAGCTGTTTTTT
TRBJ2-5 | - | 14 | TRBV19 | - | CASSIMAGRETQYF | TGTGCCAGTAGTATAATGGCAGGGAGGGAGACCCAGTACTTC
TRBJ1-4 | - | 14 | TRBV2 | TRBD1 | CASSERQGFEKLFF | TGTGCCAGCAGTGAGCGACAGGGATTTGAAAAACTGTTTTTT
TRBJ2-4 | - | 14 | TRBV20-1 | - | CSASTDILGNIQYF | TGCAGTGCTAGTACGGACATCTTAGGAAACATTCAGTACTTC
TRBJ2-1 | few | 16 | TRBV27 | TRBD2 | CASSTLLAATYNEQFF | TGTGCCAGCAGTACCCTCCTAGCGGCGACATACAATGAGCAGTTCTTC
TRBJ2-7 | - | 14 | TRBV28 | - | CASSRAGVDYEQYF | TGTGCCAGCAGTCGGGCTGGGGTAGACTACGAGCAGTACTTC
TRBJ1-3 | - | 16 | TRBV18 | - | CASSPSRSGSGNTIYF | TGTGCCAGCTCACCATCCAGATCCGGGTCTGGAAACACCATATATTTT
TRBJ1-5 | - | 17 | TRBV19 | - | CASIALVGLGSNQPQHF | TGTGCCAGTATCGCGCTCGTGGGGCTCGGCAGCAATCAGCCCCAGCATTTT
TRBJ2-6 | - | 16 | TRBV19 | - | CASSIGQLSGANVLTF | TGTGCCAGTAGTATCGGGCAACTCTCTGGGGCCAACGTCCTGACTTTC
TRBJ1-6 | - | 13 | TRBV7-9 | - | CASSPDLDSPLHF | TGTGCCAGCAGCCCGGACCTCGATTCACCCCTCCACTTT
TRBJ2-2 | - | 16 | TRBV2 | - | CASSRSRVPNTGELFF | TGTGCCAGCAGTAGAAGCAGGGTTCCGAACACCGGGGAGCTGTTTTTT
TRBJ2-1 | - | 19 | TRBV7-9 | TRBD2 | CASSLARGDWREGRDEQFF | TGTGCCAGCAGCTTAGCGCGGGGGGACTGGCGGGAGGGCCGCGATGAGCAGTTCTTC
TRBJ2-7 | - | 12 | TRBV30 | - | CAWSTGFREQYF | TGTGCCTGGAGTACAGGGTTCCGCGAGCAGTACTTC
TRBJ2-5 | - | 14 | TRBV7-3 | - | CASSLIGRGETQYF | TGTGCCAGCAGCTTAATTGGTAGGGGGGAGACCCAGTACTTC
TRBJ1-5 | - | 12 | TRBV28 | - | CASSSLLHPQHF | TGTGCCAGCAGTTCCTTGCTTCACCCCCAGCATTTT
TRBJ2-1 | - | 17 | TRBV6-1 | TRBD2 | CASSEQSFRSGTNEQFF | TGTGCCAGCAGTGAACAGTCCTTCCGAAGCGGGACCAATGAGCAGTTCTTC
TRBJ1-6 | - | 14 | TRBV7-2 | - | CASSLQGYGSPLHF | TGTGCCAGCAGCTTACAGGGGTATGGGTCACCCCTCCACTTT
TRBJ2-5 | once | 15 | TRBV20-1 | TRBD2 | CSASSPGLHQETQYF | TGCAGTGCTAGTTCGCCGGGACTACATCAAGAGACCCAGTACTTC
TRBJ1-1 | - | 12 | TRBV9 | - | CASSVENTEAFF | TGTGCCAGCAGCGTAGAAAATACTGAAGCTTTCTTT
TRBJ2-2 | - | 15 | TRBV2 | - | CASSEGSGYTGELFF | TGTGCCAGCAGTGAAGGATCCGGGTACACCGGGGAGCTGTTTTTT
TRBJ1-3 | - | 14 | TRBV5-6 | - | CASSWVASGNTIYF | TGTGCCAGCAGCTGGGTTGCCTCTGGAAACACCATATATTTT
TRBJ1-1 | - | 17 | TRBV4-1 | TRBD1 | CASSQVAWDRPNTEAFF | TGCGCCAGCAGCCAAGTGGCTTGGGACAGGCCTAACACTGAAGCTTTCTTT
TRBJ1-5 | - | 17 | TRBV3-1/TRBV3-2 | TRBD1 | CASSQDRGSPGNQPQHF | TGTGCCAGCAGCCAAGACAGGGGGTCTCCGGGCAATCAGCCCCAGCATTTT
TRBJ2-4 | - | 20 | TRBV3-1/TRBV3-2 | TRBD2 | CASSETVSLAGGPVKNIQYF | TGTGCCAGCAGCGAAACGGTCTCTTTAGCGGGAGGGCCGGTCAAAAACATTCAGTACTTC
TRBJ1-5 | - | 14 | TRBV3-1/TRBV3-2 | - | CASSQAGSNQPQHF | TGTGCCAGCAGCCAAGCAGGGAGCAATCAGCCCCAGCATTTT
TRBJ2-3 | - | 13 | TRBV7-2 | - | CASSNRLVDTQYF | TGTGCCAGCAGCAACCGACTAGTTGATACGCAGTATTTT
TRBJ2-6 | - | 19 | TRBV14 | - | CASSQWKGKSLSGANVLTF | TGTGCCAGCAGCCAATGGAAGGGGAAATCCCTCTCTGGGGCCAACGTCCTGACTTTC
TRBJ1-5 | - | 16 | TRBV24-1 | TRBD1 | CATSDGGQGAYQPQHF | TGTGCCACCAGTGATGGGGGACAGGGGGCATATCAGCCCCAGCATTTT
TRBJ2-2 | - | 18 | TRBV11-3 | - | CASSLGGGRPAYTGELFF | TGTGCCAGCAGCCTCGGGGGTGGGAGGCCCGCGTACACCGGGGAGCTGTTTTTT
TRBJ2-1 | - | 15 | TRBV4-2 | TRBD2 | CASSLGLAGYNEQFF | TGTGCCAGCAGCCTCGGACTAGCGGGGTACAATGAGCAGTTCTTC
TRBJ1-5 | - | 16 | TRBV19 | - | CASSNAGPYSNQPQHF | TGTGCCAGTAGTAATGCAGGCCCGTATAGCAATCAGCCCCAGCATTTT
TRBJ2-1 | - | 13 | TRBV24-1 | TRBD2 | CATGTSGRGEQFF | TGTGCCACAGGGACTAGCGGGAGAGGGGAGCAGTTCTTC
TRBJ2-3 | once | 14 | TRBV6-5 | - | CASSYESRADTQYF | TGTGCCAGCAGTTACGAGTCCAGGGCAGATACGCAGTATTTT
TRBJ1-2 | - | 18 | TRBV29-1 | TRBD1 | CSVEPGQGKGGGSYGYTF | TGCAGCGTTGAACCGGGACAGGGAAAGGGCGGGGGCTCTTATGGCTACACCTTC
TRBJ2-3 | - | 15 | TRBV5-4 | TRBD2 | CASSPGTSGGEPQYF | TGTGCCAGCAGCCCAGGGACTAGCGGGGGTGAGCCGCAGTATTTT
TRBJ1-2 | - | 16 | TRBV7-9 | TRBD1 | CASSLVLGQVNYGYTF | TGTGCCAGCAGCTTAGTTTTGGGACAGGTGAACTATGGCTACACCTTC
TRBJ1-2 | - | 12 | TRBV2 | - | CASSGSNYGYTF | TGTGCCAGCAGTGGGTCTAACTATGGCTACACCTTC
TRBJ1-2 | - | 16 | TRBV5-1 | - | CASSLRTTGSPNGYTF | TGCGCCAGCAGCTTGCGTACTACAGGGTCTCCCAATGGCTACACCTTC
TRBJ2-1 | once | 13 | TRBV24-1 | - | CATSGAAPEEQFF | TGTGCCACCAGTGGTGCAGCCCCCGAGGAGCAGTTCTTC
TRBJ2-2 | - | 14 | TRBV19 | - | CASTGRGSPGELFF | TGTGCCAGTACTGGGAGAGGATCCCCCGGGGAGCTGTTTTTT
TRBJ2-1 | - | 16 | TRBV5-1 | TRBD1 | CASSLSQGARYNEQFF | TGCGCCAGCAGCTTGAGTCAGGGGGCCCGATACAATGAGCAGTTCTTC
TRBJ1-2 | - | 15 | TRBV5-1 | TRBD1 | CASRAGIDRDYGYTF | TGCGCCAGCCGCGCGGGGATCGACAGGGATTATGGCTACACCTTC